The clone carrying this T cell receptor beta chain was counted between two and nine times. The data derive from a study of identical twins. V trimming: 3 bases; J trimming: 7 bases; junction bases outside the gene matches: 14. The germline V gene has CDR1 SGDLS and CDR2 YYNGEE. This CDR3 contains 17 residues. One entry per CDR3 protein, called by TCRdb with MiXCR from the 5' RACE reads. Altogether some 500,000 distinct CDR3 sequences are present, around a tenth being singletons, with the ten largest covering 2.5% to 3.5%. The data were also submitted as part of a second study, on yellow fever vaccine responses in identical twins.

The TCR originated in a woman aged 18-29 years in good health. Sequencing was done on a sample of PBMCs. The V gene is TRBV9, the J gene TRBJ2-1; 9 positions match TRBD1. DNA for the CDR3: TGTGCCAGCAGCGCGTTAATTTCCGGGACAGGGCGTAATGAGCAGTTCTTC. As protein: CASSALISGTGRNEQFF.